This T cell receptor beta chain was sequenced in a study of blood T cell repertoires in COVID-19. Turning to the study itself: T cells, B-cell-depleted T cells, or PBMCs supplied cDNA or gDNA.

V lost 0 bases, J lost 2 bases, and 2 bases stayed unmatched. The CDR3 has 15 amino acids. The germline gives CDR1 SGHRS, CDR2 YFSETQ. Sequencing used immunoSEQ multiplex PCR; TCRdb keeps in-frame clones, though not all of them. The sample shows 40,000 to 55,000 clones, roughly 88% of them seen only once. The sequenced sample consisted of peripheral blood. The rearrangement links TRBV5-1 to TRBJ2-1; 7 bases fit TRBD1. This receptor was obtained from a human donor in a cohort sampled during active COVID-19. The CDR3 loop is CASSLGGQTYNEQFF. The CDR3 DNA reads TGCGCCAGCAGCTTGGGGGGACAGACCTACAATGAGCAGTTCTTC.